This T cell receptor (beta chain) was recorded in a study of blood T cells in healthy people across ages. A second PCR, run for roughly 7 to 11 cycles, used a sample-barcoded 5' primer plus a J-beta primer mix. TCRdb analysed the 5' RACE reads with MiXCR anew, one entry per CDR3 protein. Of 1.5 million to 1.8 million distinct CDR3 sequences listed, roughly two fifths are singletons. Every donor gave 9 to 10 milliliters of peripheral blood. Study-wide results and limits: Among T cells, TCR beta diversity per million cells dropped roughly linearly as age rose. Estimated diversity that came from one million T cells was considered an underestimate.

Germline CDR1 is SEHNR and CDR2 is FQNEAQ (reference sequence). With 5 bases removed from V and 7 bases from J, the gap between germline ends came to 14 bases. The length of the CDR3 is 14 residues. There are a few counts of this clonotype. Its antigen is not identified. This clonotype originated in a woman in her late teens or twenties in good health. Sequences were obtained from blood. V usage is TRBV7-9 and J usage is TRBJ1-4; perhaps TRBD1 as D (5 bases). Here the CDR3 DNA reads TGTGCCAGCAGCAATATCCGGGACGGTGAAAAACTGTTTTTT. It yields the protein CASSNIRDGEKLFF.